This TCR beta chain was obtained from a study of neurological immune-mediated disorders. Study conclusions and caveats: Whereas HTLV-1-associated myelopathy showed the most TCR clonal expansion, multiple sclerosis showed the least, with levels below those of healthy controls.

The making of cDNA relied on 5'RACE with 10-nucleotide random UMIs. Sequencing runs each generated in excess of 180 million TCR-beta sequences derived from 15-18 subjects. TCRdb re-derived calls from the 5' RACE reads in MiXCR, one entry per CDR3 protein. The data show tens of thousands of distinct CDR3 sequences, 10% seen once. Stated time point: longitudinal time-point 1 (baseline). This clonotype came up many times. The target antigen is unknown. Germline CDR1 is SNHLY and CDR2 is FYNNEI. Trimming took 6 bases from V and 5 from J; bases not matched to a gene: 6. The CDR3 runs to 15 residues. The receptor was isolated from a woman aged 40 to 49 in good health. The sequencing sample was made of PBMCs. V gene TRBV2 combines with J gene TRBJ2-3; 12 nucleotides line up with TRBD2. CDR3 in DNA: TGTGCCAGCAGCCTGGGACTAGCGGGTCAAGATACGCAGTATTTT. Amino acids: CASSLGLAGQDTQYF.